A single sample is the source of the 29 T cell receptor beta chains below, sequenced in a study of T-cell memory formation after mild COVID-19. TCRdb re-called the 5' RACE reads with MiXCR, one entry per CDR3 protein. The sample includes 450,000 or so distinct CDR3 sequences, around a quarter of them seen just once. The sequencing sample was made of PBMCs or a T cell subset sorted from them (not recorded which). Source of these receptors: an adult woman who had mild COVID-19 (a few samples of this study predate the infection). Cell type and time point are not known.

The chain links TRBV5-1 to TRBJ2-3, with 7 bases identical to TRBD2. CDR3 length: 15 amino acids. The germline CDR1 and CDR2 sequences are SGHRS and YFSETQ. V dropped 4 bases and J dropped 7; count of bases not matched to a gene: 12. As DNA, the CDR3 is TGCGCCAGCAGCCCGCTAGCGGATCTCACTTATACGCAGTATTTT. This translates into CASSPLADLTYTQYF.

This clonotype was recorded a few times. The CDR3 region has the DNA TGTGCCAGCAGCCCGACAGGGCCGAACACCGGGGAGCTGTTTTTT. As protein: CASSPTGPNTGELFF. The rearrangement joins TRBV7-3 to TRBJ2-2, with 7 bases that match TRBD1. Germline assignment: CDR1 SGHTA and CDR2 FQGTGA. Trimming at V came to 5 bases and at J to 0 bases, leaving 3 bases not matched to a gene. The CDR3 extends over 15 amino acids.

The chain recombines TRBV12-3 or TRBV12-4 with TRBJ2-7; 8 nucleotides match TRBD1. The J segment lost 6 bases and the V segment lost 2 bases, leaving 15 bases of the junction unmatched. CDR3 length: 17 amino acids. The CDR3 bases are TGTGCCAGCAGTTTACTCCCCTGGACAGGGAAGGAGGGCGAGCAGTACTTC. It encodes CASSLLPWTGKEGEQYF.

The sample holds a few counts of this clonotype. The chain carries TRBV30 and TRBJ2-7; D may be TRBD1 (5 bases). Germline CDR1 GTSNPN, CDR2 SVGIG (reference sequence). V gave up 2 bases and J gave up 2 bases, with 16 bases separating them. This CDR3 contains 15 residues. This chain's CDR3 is CAWSTSGFRAYEQYF. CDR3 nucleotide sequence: TGTGCCTGGAGTACCTCAGGGTTTAGGGCCTACGAGCAGTACTTC.

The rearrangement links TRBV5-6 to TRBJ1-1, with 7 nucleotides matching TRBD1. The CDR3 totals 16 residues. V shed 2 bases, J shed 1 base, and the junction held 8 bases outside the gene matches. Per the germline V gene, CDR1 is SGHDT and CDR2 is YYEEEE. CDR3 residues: CASSFRRNRGNTEAFF. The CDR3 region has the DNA TGTGCCAGCAGCTTTCGGAGAAACAGGGGGAACACTGAAGCTTTCTTT.

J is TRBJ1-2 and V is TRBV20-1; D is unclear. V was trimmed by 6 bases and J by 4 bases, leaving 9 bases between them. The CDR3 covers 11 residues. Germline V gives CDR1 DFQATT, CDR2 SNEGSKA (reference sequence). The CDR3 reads CSARDVYGYTF. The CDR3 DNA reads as TGCAGTGCCCGAGACGTCTATGGCTACACCTTC.

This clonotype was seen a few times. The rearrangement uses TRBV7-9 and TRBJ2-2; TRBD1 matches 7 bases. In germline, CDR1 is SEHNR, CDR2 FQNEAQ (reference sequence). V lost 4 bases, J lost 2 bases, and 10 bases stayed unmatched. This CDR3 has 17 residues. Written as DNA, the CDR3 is TGTGCCAGCAGCTACCCGAGCGACAGGGTTAACACCGGGGAGCTGTTTTTT. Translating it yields CASSYPSDRVNTGELFF.

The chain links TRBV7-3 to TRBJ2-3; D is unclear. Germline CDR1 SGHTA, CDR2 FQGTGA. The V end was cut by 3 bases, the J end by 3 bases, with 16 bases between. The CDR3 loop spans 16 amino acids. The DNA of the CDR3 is TGTGCCAGCAGCTTGGGTTTAGTCGTGGGGACAGATACGCAGTATTTT. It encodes CASSLGLVVGTDTQYF.

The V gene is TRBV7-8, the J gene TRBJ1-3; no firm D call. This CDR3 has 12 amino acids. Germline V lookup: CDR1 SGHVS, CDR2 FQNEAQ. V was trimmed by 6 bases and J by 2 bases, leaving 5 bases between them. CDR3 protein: CASSIPGNTIYF. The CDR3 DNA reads TGTGCCAGCAGTATACCTGGAAACACCATATATTTT.

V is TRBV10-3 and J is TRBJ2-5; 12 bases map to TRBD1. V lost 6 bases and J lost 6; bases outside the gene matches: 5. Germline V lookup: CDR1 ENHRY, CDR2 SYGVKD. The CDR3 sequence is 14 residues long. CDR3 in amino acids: CAIRGQGAPKTQYF. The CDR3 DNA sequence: TGTGCCATCAGGGGACAGGGGGCGCCGAAGACCCAGTACTTC.

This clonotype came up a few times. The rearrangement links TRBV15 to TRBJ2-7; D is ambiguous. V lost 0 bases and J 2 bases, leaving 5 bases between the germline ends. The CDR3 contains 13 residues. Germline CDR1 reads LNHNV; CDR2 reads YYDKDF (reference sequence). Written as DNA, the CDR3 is TGTGCCACCAGCAGAGATACCCCCTACGAGCAGTACTTC. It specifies CATSRDTPYEQYF.

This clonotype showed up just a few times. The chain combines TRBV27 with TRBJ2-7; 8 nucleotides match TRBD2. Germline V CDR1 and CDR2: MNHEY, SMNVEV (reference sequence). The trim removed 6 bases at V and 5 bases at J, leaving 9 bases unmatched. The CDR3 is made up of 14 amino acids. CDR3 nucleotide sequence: TGTGCCAGCAGAGCTCCGGGAGGGACCCACGAGCAGTACTTC. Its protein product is CASRAPGGTHEQYF.

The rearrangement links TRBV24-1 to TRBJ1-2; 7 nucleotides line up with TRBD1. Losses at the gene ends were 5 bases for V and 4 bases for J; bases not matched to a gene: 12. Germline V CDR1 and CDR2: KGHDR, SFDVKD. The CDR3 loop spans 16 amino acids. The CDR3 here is CATSANYRGGFYGYTF. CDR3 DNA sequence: TGTGCCACCAGTGCCAACTACAGGGGTGGATTCTATGGCTACACCTTC.

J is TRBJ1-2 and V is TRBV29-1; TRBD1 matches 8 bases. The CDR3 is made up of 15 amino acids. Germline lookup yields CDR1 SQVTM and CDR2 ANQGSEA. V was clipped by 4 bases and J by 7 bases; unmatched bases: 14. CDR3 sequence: CSVATKIQGAGGYTF. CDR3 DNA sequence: TGCAGCGTTGCCACCAAGATTCAGGGGGCGGGTGGCTACACCTTC.

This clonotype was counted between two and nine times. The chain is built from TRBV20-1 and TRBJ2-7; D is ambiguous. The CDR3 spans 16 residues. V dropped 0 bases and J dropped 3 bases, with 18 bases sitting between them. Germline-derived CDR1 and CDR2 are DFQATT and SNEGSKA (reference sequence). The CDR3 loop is CSARDSGPINVYEQYF. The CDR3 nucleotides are TGCAGTGCTAGAGATAGTGGCCCCATCAATGTCTACGAGCAGTACTTC.

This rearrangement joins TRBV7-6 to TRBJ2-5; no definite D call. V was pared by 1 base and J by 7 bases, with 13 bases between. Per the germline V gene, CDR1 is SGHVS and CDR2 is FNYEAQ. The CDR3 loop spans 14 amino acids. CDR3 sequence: CASSLEAASSTQYF. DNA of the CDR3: TGTGCCAGCAGCTTAGAGGCCGCAAGTTCGACCCAGTACTTC.

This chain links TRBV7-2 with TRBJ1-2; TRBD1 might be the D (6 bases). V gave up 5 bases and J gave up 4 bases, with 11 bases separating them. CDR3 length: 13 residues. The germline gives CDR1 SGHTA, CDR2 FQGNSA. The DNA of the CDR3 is TGTGCCAGCAGCCCTACGACAGGCTATGGCTACACCTTC. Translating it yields CASSPTTGYGYTF.

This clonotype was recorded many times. As DNA, the CDR3 is TGTGCCAGCAGTTCTTCTTACCTAGCGGGCATCAATGAGCAGTTCTTC. This codes for CASSSSYLAGINEQFF. This chain connects TRBV12-3 or TRBV12-4 to TRBJ2-1; TRBD2 matches at 8 bases. V dropped 4 bases and J dropped 6; count of bases not matched to a gene: 11. This CDR3 comprises 16 residues.

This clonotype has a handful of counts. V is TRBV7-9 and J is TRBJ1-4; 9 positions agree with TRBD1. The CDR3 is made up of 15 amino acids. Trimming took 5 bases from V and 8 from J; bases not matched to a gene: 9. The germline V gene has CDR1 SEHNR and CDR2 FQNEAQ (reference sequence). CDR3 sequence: CASSAPGTGKEKLFF. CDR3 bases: TGTGCCAGCAGCGCCCCCGGGACAGGGAAAGAAAAACTGTTTTTT.

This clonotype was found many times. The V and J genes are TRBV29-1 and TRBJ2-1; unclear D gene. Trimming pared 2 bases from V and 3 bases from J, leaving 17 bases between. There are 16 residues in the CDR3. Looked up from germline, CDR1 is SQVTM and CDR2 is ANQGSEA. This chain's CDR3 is CSVEPPGSRLYNEQFF. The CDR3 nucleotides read TGCAGCGTTGAACCCCCTGGTAGCAGGCTCTACAATGAGCAGTTCTTC.

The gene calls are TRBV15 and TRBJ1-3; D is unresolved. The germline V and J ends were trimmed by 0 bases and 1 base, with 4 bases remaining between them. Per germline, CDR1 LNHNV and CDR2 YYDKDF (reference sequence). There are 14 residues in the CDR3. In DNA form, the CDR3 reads TGTGCCACCAGCAGAGACAGATCTGGAAACACCATATATTTT. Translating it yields CATSRDRSGNTIYF.

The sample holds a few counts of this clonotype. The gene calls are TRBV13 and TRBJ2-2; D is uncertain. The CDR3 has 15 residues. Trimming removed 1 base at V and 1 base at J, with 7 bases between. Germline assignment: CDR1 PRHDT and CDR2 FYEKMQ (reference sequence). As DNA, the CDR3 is TGTGCCAGCAGCTTAGCGGGCTTGAACACCGGGGAGCTGTTTTTT. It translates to CASSLAGLNTGELFF.

The CDR3 protein is CAISVGTGRFEQYF. CDR3 sequence (DNA): TGTGCCATCAGTGTCGGGACAGGGCGGTTCGAGCAGTACTTC. V gene TRBV10-3 combines with J gene TRBJ2-7; 9 nucleotides align to TRBD1. Germline trimming cut 4 bases from V and 6 bases from J; bases unmatched to any gene: 7. This CDR3 has 14 amino acids. Germline V gives CDR1 ENHRY, CDR2 SYGVKD.

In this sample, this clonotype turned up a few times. The CDR3 DNA reads TGCGCCAGCAGCCCCGCGGGGGGGGCGCAGGAGACCCAGTACTTC. Translating gives CASSPAGGAQETQYF. The V gene is TRBV4-1, the J gene TRBJ2-5, with 9 bases fitting TRBD2. CDR1 MGHRA and CDR2 YSYEKL come from the germline V gene. V dropped 4 bases and J dropped 5; count of bases not matched to a gene: 8. There are 15 residues in the CDR3.

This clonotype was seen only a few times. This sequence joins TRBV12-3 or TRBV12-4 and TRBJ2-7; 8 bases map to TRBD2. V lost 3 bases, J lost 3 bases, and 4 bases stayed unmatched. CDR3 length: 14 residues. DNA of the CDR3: TGTGCCAGCAGTTTCGGGACTAGTTTCTACGAGCAGTACTTC. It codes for CASSFGTSFYEQYF.

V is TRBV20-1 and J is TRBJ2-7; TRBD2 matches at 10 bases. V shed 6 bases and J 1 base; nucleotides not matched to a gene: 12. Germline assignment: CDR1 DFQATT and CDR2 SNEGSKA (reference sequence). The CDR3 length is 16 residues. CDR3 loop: CSAAGLTSGVSYEQYF. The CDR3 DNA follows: TGCAGTGCGGCCGGACTTACTAGCGGGGTATCCTACGAGCAGTACTTC.

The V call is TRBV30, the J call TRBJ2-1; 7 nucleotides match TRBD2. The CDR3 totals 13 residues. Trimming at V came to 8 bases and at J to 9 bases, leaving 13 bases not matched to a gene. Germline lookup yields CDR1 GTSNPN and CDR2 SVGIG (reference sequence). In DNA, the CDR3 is TGTGCCCGACGCGGGAGCCAGCTGCTTGAGCAGTTCTTC. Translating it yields CARRGSQLLEQFF.

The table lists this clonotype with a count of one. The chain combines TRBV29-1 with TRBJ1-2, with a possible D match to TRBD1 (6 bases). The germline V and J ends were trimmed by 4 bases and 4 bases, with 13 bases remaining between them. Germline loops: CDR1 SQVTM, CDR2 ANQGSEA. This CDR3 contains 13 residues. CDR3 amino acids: CSVGNRVTYGYTF. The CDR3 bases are TGCAGCGTTGGTAACAGGGTGACCTATGGCTACACCTTC.

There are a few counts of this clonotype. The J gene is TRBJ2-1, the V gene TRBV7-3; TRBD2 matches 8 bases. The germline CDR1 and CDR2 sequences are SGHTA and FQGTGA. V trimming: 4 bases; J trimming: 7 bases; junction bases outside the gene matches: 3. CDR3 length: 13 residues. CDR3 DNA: TGTGCCAGCAGCTCGGGACTAGTTAATGAGCAGTTCTTC. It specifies CASSSGLVNEQFF.